These T cell receptor beta chains were read from a single sample in a study of a mutant IDH1 vaccine in newly diagnosed glioma. Their antigen targets remain unknown. The table came from immunoSEQ multiplex PCR; TCRdb's copy has only in-frame clones and leaves some out. Of about 56,000 clones detected, over 70% appear once; the ten largest clones hold approximately 5.3%. The sample in question was PBMCs, obtained from a glioma patient whose treatment included an IDH1 peptide vaccine. The receptors stem from a man aged 45-65 years with glioma. The CDR3 runs from the conserved cysteine through the conserved F or W. D genes are given only for firm matches. Some rows have no size entry. The others give once, few or many, or a class for an expanded clone.

V gene: TRBV5-6; clone size: -; D gene: TRBD1; J gene: TRBJ1-6; CDR3 DNA: TGTGCCAGCAGCGAAACGGGACAGGGTAATTCACCCCTCCACTTT; CDR3 protein: CASSETGQGNSPLHF
V gene: TRBV5-1; clone size: -; D gene: TRBD1; J gene: TRBJ2-5; CDR3 DNA: TGCGCCAGCAGCTTGAGCAGGGGGCTAGAGACCCAGTACTTC; CDR3 protein: CASSLSRGLETQYF
V gene: TRBV6-1; clone size: -; D gene: TRBD1; J gene: TRBJ1-2; CDR3 DNA: TGTGCCAGCGTTAGGACAGGGGGCAGCTATGGCTACACCTTC; CDR3 protein: CASVRTGGSYGYTF
V gene: TRBV19; clone size: -; D gene: -; J gene: TRBJ2-7; CDR3 DNA: TGTGCCAGTAGTATTCAATTGGGGAGCTCCTACGAGCAGTACTTC; CDR3 protein: CASSIQLGSSYEQYF
V gene: TRBV28; clone size: -; D gene: TRBD1; J gene: TRBJ1-1; CDR3 DNA: TGTGCCAGCAGTCCCCGGGACAGGGGGCCGAACACTGAAGCTTTCTTT; CDR3 protein: CASSPRDRGPNTEAFF
V gene: TRBV7-9; clone size: medium-sized; D gene: -; J gene: TRBJ1-1; CDR3 DNA: TGTGCCAGCATCCCGGGGGGGGACACTGAAGCTTTCTTT; CDR3 protein: CASIPGGDTEAFF
V gene: TRBV2; clone size: -; D gene: -; J gene: TRBJ2-7; CDR3 DNA: TGTGCCAGCAGTCAGGACAACTCCTACGAGCAGTACTTC; CDR3 protein: CASSQDNSYEQYF
V gene: TRBV15; clone size: -; D gene: TRBD1; J gene: TRBJ1-5; CDR3 DNA: TGTGCCACCAGCATGACCGGGACAGTGAATCAGCCCCAGCATTTT; CDR3 protein: CATSMTGTVNQPQHF
V gene: TRBV5-1; clone size: -; D gene: -; J gene: TRBJ1-1; CDR3 DNA: TGCGCCAGCAGCCCCGTTGGGGGGGGCAACACTGAAGCTTTCTTT; CDR3 protein: CASSPVGGGNTEAFF
V gene: TRBV10-3; clone size: -; D gene: TRBD1; J gene: TRBJ1-1; CDR3 DNA: TGTGCCATCAGTGATTCACGGGGACAGAGTGAAGCTTTCTTT; CDR3 protein: CAISDSRGQSEAFF
V gene: TRBV20-1; clone size: -; D gene: -; J gene: TRBJ2-7; CDR3 DNA: TGCAGTGCTAGCGGGGTCCACGAGCAGTACTTC; CDR3 protein: CSASGVHEQYF
V gene: TRBV2; clone size: -; D gene: -; J gene: TRBJ1-2; CDR3 DNA: TGTGCCAGCAGGGGGAACAGGGAAGGCGGCTACACCTTC; CDR3 protein: CASRGNREGGYTF
V gene: TRBV30; clone size: -; D gene: -; J gene: TRBJ2-7; CDR3 DNA: TGTGCCTGGAGTGGCCCTAGCCTCCTTCTCTACGAGCAGTACTTC; CDR3 protein: CAWSGPSLLLYEQYF
V gene: TRBV27; clone size: few; D gene: -; J gene: TRBJ2-1; CDR3 DNA: TGTGCCAGCAGACCCGGGAACTACAATGAGCAGTTCTTC; CDR3 protein: CASRPGNYNEQFF
V gene: TRBV9; clone size: -; D gene: -; J gene: TRBJ2-7; CDR3 DNA: TGTGCCAGCAGCGTAGGGGGGGACTTCTCCTACGAGCAGTACTTC; CDR3 protein: CASSVGGDFSYEQYF
V gene: TRBV6-6; clone size: -; D gene: TRBD1; J gene: TRBJ1-5; CDR3 DNA: TGTGCCAGCAGTCCGGGGACAGGGGCGAGGCGCCAGCCCCAGCATTTT; CDR3 protein: CASSPGTGARRQPQHF
V gene: TRBV4-1; clone size: -; D gene: -; J gene: TRBJ2-7; CDR3 DNA: TGCGCCAGCAGCCAAACGCCCACCTACGAGCAGTACTTC; CDR3 protein: CASSQTPTYEQYF
V gene: TRBV6-5; clone size: medium-sized; D gene: -; J gene: TRBJ1-3; CDR3 DNA: TGTGCCAGCAGTTACCAGGTGACAGCTGGAAACACCATATATTTT; CDR3 protein: CASSYQVTAGNTIYF
V gene: TRBV7-2; clone size: -; D gene: -; J gene: TRBJ1-5; CDR3 DNA: TGTGCCTCCGGGAGGGACCAACAGCCCCAGCATTTT; CDR3 protein: CASGRDQQPQHF
V gene: TRBV10-3; clone size: -; D gene: -; J gene: TRBJ1-1; CDR3 DNA: TGTGCCATCAACGGGGGGGATTGGTATACTGAAGCTTTCTTT; CDR3 protein: CAINGGDWYTEAFF
V gene: TRBV29-1; clone size: -; D gene: -; J gene: TRBJ1-5; CDR3 DNA: TGCAGCGCCGGACGGGACAATCAGCCCCAGCATTTT; CDR3 protein: CSAGRDNQPQHF
V gene: TRBV18; clone size: -; D gene: -; J gene: TRBJ1-2; CDR3 DNA: TGTGCCAGCTCACCACAGTCACTAAATTTATCCCCGGGCGGCTACACCTTC; CDR3 protein: CASSPQSLNLSPGGYTF
V gene: TRBV4-3; clone size: -; D gene: TRBD2; J gene: TRBJ2-1; CDR3 DNA: TGCGCCAGCAGCCAAGATCCGGCTAGCGGGGGGGTCGATGAGCAGTTCTTC; CDR3 protein: CASSQDPASGGVDEQFF
V gene: TRBV5-4; clone size: -; D gene: TRBD1; J gene: TRBJ1-1; CDR3 DNA: TGTGCCAGCAGCACCCCGGGACAGGGGGGAACTGAAGCTTTCTTT; CDR3 protein: CASSTPGQGGTEAFF
V gene: TRBV6-1; clone size: once; D gene: -; J gene: TRBJ2-7; CDR3 DNA: TGTGCCAGCAACCTTGAGCTCTCCTACGAGCAGTACTTC; CDR3 protein: CASNLELSYEQYF
V gene: TRBV7-2; clone size: -; D gene: -; J gene: TRBJ2-7; CDR3 DNA: TGTGCCAGCAGCTTCCACACCGGGACAATCTACGAGCAGTACTTC; CDR3 protein: CASSFHTGTIYEQYF
V gene: TRBV25-1; clone size: -; D gene: -; J gene: TRBJ1-1; CDR3 DNA: TGTGCCAGCAGTGACCCAACTGGGGACAACACTGAAGCTTTCTTT; CDR3 protein: CASSDPTGDNTEAFF